This T cell receptor (beta chain) derives from a study of blood T cell repertoires in COVID-19. Study-level background: Recovered status in Cohort 3 required two negative PCRs, clearance, or symptom resolution. Material from acute and convalescent COVID-19 was sourced from the United States, Italy and Spain.

The CDR3 length is 16 residues. The V end was cut by 4 bases, the J end by 0 bases, with 10 bases between. Germline V gene sequence: CDR1 MNHEY, CDR2 SVGEGT. Participants came from fewer than 25 US areas, aged roughly 18 to 95 years. Original methodology: Cell counts per sample came from amplifying reference gene primers. Produced via immunoSEQ multiplex PCR; TCRdb's table is partial and in-frame only. V, J and clone size derive from that table, while D and trimming were established from the DNA sequence. The sample yields fewer than 150,000 clones, around 82% seen once. This receptor was taken from a man aged 50-60 years in a cohort exposed to, infected with or recovered from COVID-19 (not recorded which). The V gene is TRBV6-2 or TRBV6-3, the J gene TRBJ1-6, with D tentatively TRBD1 (5 bases). The source material was PBMCs or T cells enriched from blood (not recorded which). CDR3 residues: CASSSPTDSYNSPLHF. CDR3 nucleotide sequence: TGTGCCAGCAGTTCCCCGACAGACTCCTATAATTCACCCCTCCACTTT.